This T cell receptor (beta chain) was found in a study of T-cell reconstitution after alpha-beta-depleted transplantation in children. The study's findings and limits: T-cell counts and diversity at one year post-transplant came mainly from newly produced T cells. Where alpha-beta T cells came from about two months after transplant was reportedly several hundred expanded graft clones.

This clonotype was detected ten times or more. The antigen is unknown. The germline V and J ends were trimmed by 3 bases and 5 bases, with 13 bases remaining between them. The CDR3 has 14 residues. The germline V gene encodes CDR1 MNHEY and CDR2 SMNVEV (reference sequence). It was with unique molecular identifiers that the TCRbeta library was prepared. Each CDR3 protein is one row after TCRdb ran MiXCR on the PCR reads. Here the sample spans roughly 790,000 distinct CDR3 sequences, under 20% being singletons. The source material was PBMCs, mostly from graft donor cells, sampled 360 days after TCRalphabeta/CD19-depleted stem cell transplant. The J gene is TRBJ2-5, the V gene TRBV27; D may be TRBD1 (5 bases). The receptor's source is a male patient younger than 18 who had a stem cell transplant for acute lymphoblastic leukemia, so the T cells may come from the graft donor. The CDR3 region has the DNA TGTGCCAGCAGTTTGATTCAGGGTTGGGAGACCCAGTACTTC. Translation gives CASSLIQGWETQYF.